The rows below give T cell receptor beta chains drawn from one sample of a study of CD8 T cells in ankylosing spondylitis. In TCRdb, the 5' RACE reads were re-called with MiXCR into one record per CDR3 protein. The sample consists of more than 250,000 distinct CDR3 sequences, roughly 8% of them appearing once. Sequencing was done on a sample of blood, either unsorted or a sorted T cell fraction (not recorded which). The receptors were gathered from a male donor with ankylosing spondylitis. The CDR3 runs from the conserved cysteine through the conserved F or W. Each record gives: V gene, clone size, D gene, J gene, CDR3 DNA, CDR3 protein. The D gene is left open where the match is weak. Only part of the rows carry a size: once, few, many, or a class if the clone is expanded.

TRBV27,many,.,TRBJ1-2,TGTGCCAGCAGTGCCGGACCGGGGTACGGCTACACCTTC,CASSAGPGYGYTF
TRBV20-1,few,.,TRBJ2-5,TGCAGTGCTAGAGAGACGACATATCGGGAGACCCAGTACTTC,CSARETTYRETQYF
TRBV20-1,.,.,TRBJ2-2,TGCAGTGCTAGAACAGTAGGACGTTACCGCGGGGAGCTGTTTTTT,CSARTVGRYRGELFF
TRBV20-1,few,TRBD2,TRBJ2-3,TGCAGTGCTAGTTTGCGGGAGGTCACAGATACGCAGTATTTT,CSASLREVTDTQYF
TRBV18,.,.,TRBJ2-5,TGTGCCAGCTCACCAATCGTGGAGACCCAGTACTTC,CASSPIVETQYF
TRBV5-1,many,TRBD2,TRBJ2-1,TGCGCCAGCATCGGCGGGAGTTTCGGCAATGAGCAGTTCTTC,CASIGGSFGNEQFF
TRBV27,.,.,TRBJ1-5,TGTGCCAGCAGTCCTTGGACAGAGGGTACGAATCAGCCCCAGCATTTT,CASSPWTEGTNQPQHF
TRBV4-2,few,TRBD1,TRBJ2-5,TGTGCCAGCAGCCAACGACAGGGGGAAGAGACCCAGTACTTC,CASSQRQGEETQYF
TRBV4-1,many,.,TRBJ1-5,TGCGCCAGCAGCAACCGACTCTTTGGCAATCAGCCCCAGCATTTT,CASSNRLFGNQPQHF
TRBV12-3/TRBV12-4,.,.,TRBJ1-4,TGTGCCAGCAGCCCCCGCATCCACCTTGCAACTAATGAAAAACTGTTTTTT,CASSPRIHLATNEKLFF
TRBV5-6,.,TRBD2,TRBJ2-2,TGTGCCAGCAGCTTCAGCGGGAGTGGGACCGGGGAGCTGTTTTTT,CASSFSGSGTGELFF
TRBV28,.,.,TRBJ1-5,TGTGCCAGCAGTCCATCAATTGGCGAACAGCCCCAGCATTTT,CASSPSIGEQPQHF
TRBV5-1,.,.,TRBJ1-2,TGCGCCAGCAGCTTTGACAGTCGAGGCTATGGCTACACCTTC,CASSFDSRGYGYTF
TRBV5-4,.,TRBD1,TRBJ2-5,TGTGCCAGCAGCTTTACAGGGGGCCCACTAGAGACCCAGTACTTC,CASSFTGGPLETQYF
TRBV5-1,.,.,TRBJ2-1,TGCGCCAGCAGCTTTGCGTGGATGAGGAATGAGCAGTTCTTC,CASSFAWMRNEQFF
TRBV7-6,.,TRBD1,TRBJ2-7,TGTGCCAGCAGCTCAGGGACAGGGGGCTGGGGCGAGCAGTACTTC,CASSSGTGGWGEQYF
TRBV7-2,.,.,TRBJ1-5,TGTGCCAGCACCTTCACATCCAATCAGCCCCAGCATTTT,CASTFTSNQPQHF
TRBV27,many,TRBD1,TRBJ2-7,TGTGCCAGCAGTTATCAGGGGGCCTACGAGCAGTACTTC,CASSYQGAYEQYF
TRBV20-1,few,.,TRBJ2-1,TGCAGTGCTAGAGTAGTTCGGTACAATGAGCAGTTCTTC,CSARVVRYNEQFF
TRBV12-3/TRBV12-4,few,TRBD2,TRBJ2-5,TGTGCCAGCACCCTGGGGGCGGGGGGGACCCAGTACTTC,CASTLGAGGTQYF
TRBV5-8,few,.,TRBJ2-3,TGTGCCAGCAGCATGACAGGAATTTTGCCAGATACGCAGTATTTT,CASSMTGILPDTQYF
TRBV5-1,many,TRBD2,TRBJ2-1,TGCGCCAGCAGCCCGACTAGCGGGAACATCAATGAGCAGTTCTTC,CASSPTSGNINEQFF
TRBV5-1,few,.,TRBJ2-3,TGCGCCAGCAGCTTCTATGACCCCCCCACAGATACGCAGTATTTT,CASSFYDPPTDTQYF
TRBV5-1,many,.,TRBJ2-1,TGCGCCAGCAGCTTGGAGGTCAGCTACAATGAGCAGTTCTTC,CASSLEVSYNEQFF
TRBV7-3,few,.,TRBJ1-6,TGTGCCAGCAGCTTGCAGGGTAGCTCACCCCTCCACTTT,CASSLQGSSPLHF
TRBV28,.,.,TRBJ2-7,TGTGCCAGCAGAAGGACAGCTCTCGACGAGCAGTACTTC,CASRRTALDEQYF
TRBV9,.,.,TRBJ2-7,TGTGCCAGCACCCCCGGGCTAGAGAGGATGGAGTACGAGCAGTACTTC,CASTPGLERMEYEQYF
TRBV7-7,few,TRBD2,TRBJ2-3,TGTGCTAGCAGCTTAGAGGCGGGAGGAAGATATACGCAGTATTTT,CASSLEAGGRYTQYF
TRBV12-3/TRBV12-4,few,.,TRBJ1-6,TGTGCCAGCAGTTTGAACTCCTATAATTCACCCCTCCACTTT,CASSLNSYNSPLHF
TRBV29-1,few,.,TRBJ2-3,TGCAGCGTTGAATTTTTTCGGGCACTCCTCACAGATACGCAGTATTTT,CSVEFFRALLTDTQYF
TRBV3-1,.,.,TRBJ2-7,TGTGCCAGCAGCCAGGAGGCCCCTCGTGGATCGGGCTCGACCTACGAGCAGTACTTC,CASSQEAPRGSGSTYEQYF
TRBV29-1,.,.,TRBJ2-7,TGCAGCGTTCGCTACTCCTACAGGGCGTCTACGGGGCAGTACTTC,CSVRYSYRASTGQYF
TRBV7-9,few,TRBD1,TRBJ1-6,TGTGCCAGCTCTTCAGGACAGGGGTTTTCACCCCTCCACTTT,CASSSGQGFSPLHF
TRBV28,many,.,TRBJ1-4,TGTGCCAGCAGTCTCCCTGTCGCCGGTCTATATGAAAAACTGTTTTTT,CASSLPVAGLYEKLFF
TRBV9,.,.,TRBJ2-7,TGTGCCAGCAGCGTAGAGGGCTACGAGCAGTACTTC,CASSVEGYEQYF